These T cell receptor beta chains were read from a single sample in a study of identical twins. TCRdb re-called the 5' RACE reads with MiXCR, one entry per CDR3 protein. Of about 340,000 distinct CDR3 sequences listed, 12% are singletons. These data are also associated with another study on yellow fever vaccine responses in identical twins.

The material sequenced was CD8+ T cells sorted from blood. Receptors were obtained from a woman aged 18-30 years in good health. CDR3s include the opening cysteine and the closing phenylalanine or tryptophan. A D gene is named only where the DNA matches it firmly. Size tells how often a clone was seen (once, few, many) or the class of an expanded clone, and some rows leave it out.

>TRBJ2-4|TRBD2|few|TRBV4-1
TGCGCCAGCAGCCAAGGACAAGCGGGAGGGCTGAACATTCAGTACTTC
CASSQGQAGGLNIQYF
>TRBJ1-1|-|few|TRBV28
TGTGCCAGCAGTTTAACACAGGGAGGTGTAACTGAAGCTTTCTTT
CASSLTQGGVTEAFF
>TRBJ1-2|TRBD1|-|TRBV14
TGTGCCAGCAGCGCGGGACAGGGCTGGGGCTACACCTTC
CASSAGQGWGYTF
>TRBJ2-2|-|-|TRBV12-3/TRBV12-4
TGTGCCAGCAGTTGCACAGTCTCCTCCACCGGGGAGCTGTTTTTT
CASSCTVSSTGELFF
>TRBJ2-1|TRBD2|-|TRBV9
TGTGCCAGCAGCGCAAGCGGGAGCATGGATGAGCAGTTCTTC
CASSASGSMDEQFF
>TRBJ2-3|TRBD2|few|TRBV12-3/TRBV12-4
TGTGCCAGCAGTGCGACTAGCGGGAGCCCAGATACGCAGTATTTT
CASSATSGSPDTQYF
>TRBJ2-2|-|-|TRBV10-3
TGTGCCACCAGGGAGCACACCGGGGAGCTGTTTTTT
CATREHTGELFF
>TRBJ2-1|-|few|TRBV2
TGTGCCAGCCGGGGTAAAATCAATGAGCAGTTCTTC
CASRGKINEQFF
>TRBJ1-4|-|many|TRBV15
TGTGCCACCAGCAGAGATGGTGAAAAACTGTTTTTT
CATSRDGEKLFF
>TRBJ2-1|TRBD1|few|TRBV20-1
TGCAGTGCCATGACAGGGAACGAGCAGTTCTTC
CSAMTGNEQFF
>TRBJ2-3|-|few|TRBV3-1
TGTGCCAGCAGCCAAGGAACGTCCCGCACAGATACGCAGTATTTT
CASSQGTSRTDTQYF
>TRBJ2-5|-|-|TRBV5-6
TGTGCCAGCAGGCTCTGGGGGGCAGGGGGAGAGACCCAGTACTTC
CASRLWGAGGETQYF
>TRBJ1-2|-|-|TRBV5-6
TGTGCCAGCAGGTCAATTAACTATGGCTACACCTTC
CASRSINYGYTF
>TRBJ2-1|-|few|TRBV6-5
TGTGCCAGCAGTTCCTTCCCGGGAGAAAACTACAATGAGCAGTTCTTC
CASSSFPGENYNEQFF
>TRBJ2-2|-|-|TRBV20-1
TGCAGTGCTAAGACAGGGAACACCGGGGAGCTGTTTTTT
CSAKTGNTGELFF
>TRBJ2-2|-|many|TRBV3-1
TGTGCCAGCAGCTACCGGGAGAACGGGGAGCTGTTTTTT
CASSYRENGELFF
>TRBJ2-1|-|many|TRBV29-1
TGCAGCGTTGAAGCGTCTAGCGCCTACAATGAGCAGTTCTTC
CSVEASSAYNEQFF
>TRBJ2-1|TRBD2|many|TRBV24-1
TGTGCCACCAGTCGGGAGGGCCGGCATGAGCAGTTCTTC
CATSREGRHEQFF
>TRBJ2-5|TRBD2|-|TRBV2
TGTACCAGCAGTTCCGACGGGACTAGCGGGAGAAGAAGAGAGACCCAGTACTTC
CTSSSDGTSGRRRETQYF
>TRBJ2-1|-|many|TRBV6-6
TGTGCCAGCAGTCAGGTAGCCAATGAGCAGTTCTTC
CASSQVANEQFF